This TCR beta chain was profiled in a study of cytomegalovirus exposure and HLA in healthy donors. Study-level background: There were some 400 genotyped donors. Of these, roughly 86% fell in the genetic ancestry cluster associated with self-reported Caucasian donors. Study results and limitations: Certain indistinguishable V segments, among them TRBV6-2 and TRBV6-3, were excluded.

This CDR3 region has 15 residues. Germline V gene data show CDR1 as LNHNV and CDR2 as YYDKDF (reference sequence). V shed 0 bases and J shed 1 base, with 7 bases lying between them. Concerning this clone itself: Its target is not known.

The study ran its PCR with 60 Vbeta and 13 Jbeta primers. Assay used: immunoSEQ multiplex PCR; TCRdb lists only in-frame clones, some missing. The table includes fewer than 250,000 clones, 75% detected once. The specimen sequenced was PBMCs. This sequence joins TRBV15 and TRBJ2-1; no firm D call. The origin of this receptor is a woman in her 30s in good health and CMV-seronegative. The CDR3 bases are TGTGCCACCAGCAGAGAAAGTGAGTCCTACAATGAGCAGTTCTTC. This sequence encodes CATSRESESYNEQFF.